Following are 20 T cell receptor beta chains from one sample sequenced in a study of cytomegalovirus exposure and HLA in healthy donors (dated by TCRdb to 2015 to 2018). Library preparation was by the immunoSEQ multiplex PCR assay. The multiplex PCR relied on a mix of 60 forward primers for TCR Vbeta segments and 13 reverse primers for TCR Jbeta segments. What TCRdb holds here is the immuneACCESS table cut down to in-frame rearrangements. Part of the clones is not present; checked against another copy, under half of the missing clones reflect an unresolved V gene, and the others are unexplained. This sample is represented by 100,000 to 150,000 clones; about 81% of them were singletons. The ten largest clones capture 0.95% to 1.4% of the sample. The sample consisted of PBMCs. The receptors shown here come from a woman aged 30 to 39 in good health and CMV-seronegative.

As DNA, the CDR3 is TGTGCCAGCAATGCCGGGACAGGGCATTCACCCCTCCACTTT. The encoded protein is CASNAGTGHSPLHF. This rearrangement joins TRBV6-1 to TRBJ1-6, with 9 bases matching TRBD1. CDR3 length: 14 amino acids. The junction had 6 bases not matched to a gene; V was cut back by 7 bases and J by 8 bases. The germline CDR1 and CDR2 sequences are MNHNS and SASEGT.

The chain links TRBV5-1 to TRBJ1-2, with a tentative D call TRBD1 (5 bases). The V end lost 0 bases, the J end lost 8 bases, and 11 bases lay between the germline ends. This CDR3 is 13 amino acids long. The V gene's germline CDR1 is SGHRS and CDR2 YFSETQ. This CDR3 is CASSLAAGLGYTF. CDR3 coding DNA: TGCGCCAGCAGCTTGGCCGCAGGGTTAGGCTACACCTTC. The full variable domain, its missing parts supplied by reference TRBV5-1 and TRBJ1-2, is KAGVTQTPRYLIKTRGQQVTLSCSPISGHRSVSWYQQTPGQGLQFLFEYFSETQRNKGNFPGRFSGRQFSNSRSEMNVSTLELGDSALYLCASSLAAGLGYTFGSGTRLTVV.

This chain connects TRBV6-1 to TRBJ1-1; a weak D match, TRBD1 (6 bases). The CDR3 sequence is 14 residues long. From germline, CDR1 is MNHNS and CDR2 SASEGT. V was trimmed by 7 bases and J by 2 bases, leaving 14 bases between them. The CDR3 spells CASNSGAGNTEAFF. For the CDR3, the DNA is TGTGCCAGCAACTCAGGGGCAGGTAACACTGAAGCTTTCTTT.

The CDR3 DNA follows: TGTGCCAGCAGGAGGGGGACAGGGATATACAATGAGCAGTTCTTC. Its translation is CASRRGTGIYNEQFF. The gene calls are TRBV6-1 and TRBJ2-1, with 9 bases identical to TRBD1. This CDR3 comprises 15 residues. CDR1 MNHNS and CDR2 SASEGT come from the germline V gene. J lost 4 bases, V lost 6 bases, and 7 bases had no gene match.

The chain couples TRBV28 to TRBJ1-5; 8 nucleotides match TRBD1. CDR1 MDHEN and CDR2 SYDVKM come from the germline V gene. J was trimmed by 5 bases and V by 6 bases; bases with no gene match: 6. This CDR3 is 14 amino acids long. CDR3 nucleotide sequence: TGTGCCAGCAGCAGAACAGGGGGGCATCAGCCCCAGCATTTT. It is translated as CASSRTGGHQPQHF. Filled out from reference TRBV28 and TRBJ1-5, the complete variable domain reads DVKVTQSSRYLVKRTGEKVFLECVQDMDHENMFWYRQDPGLGLRLIYFSYDVKMKEKGDIPEGYSVSREKKERFSLILESASTNQTSMYLCASSRTGGHQPQHFGDGTRLSIL.

V usage is TRBV29-1 and J usage is TRBJ2-4; D is unresolved. Deletions cut 4 bases from V and 0 bases from J, with 7 bases between. This CDR3 region has 13 residues. Germline CDR1 is SQVTM and CDR2 is ANQGSEA. The CDR3 bases are TGCAGCGTTGTATTACTAGCCAAAAACATTCAGTACTTC. Its translation: CSVVLLAKNIQYF.

This clone was found once. The chain has TRBV4-2 and TRBJ1-2; 7 nucleotides match TRBD1. V lost 2 bases and J lost 2; bases outside the gene matches: 8. This CDR3 region has 16 residues. CDR1 and CDR2 (germline): LGHNA, YNFKEQ. CDR3 amino acids: CASSQTWDRKNYGYTF. The CDR3 coding sequence is TGTGCCAGCAGCCAAACCTGGGACAGAAAAAACTATGGCTACACCTTC.

The chain carries TRBV5-1 and TRBJ1-1, with 7 bases that match TRBD1. Germline assignment: CDR1 SGHRS and CDR2 YFSETQ. The CDR3 consists of 13 residues. The V and J ends lost 1 base and 3 bases, in that order; junction bases with no gene match: 0. DNA of the CDR3: TGCGCCAGCAGCTTGAGGGGGCACACTGAAGCTTTCTTT. Translation: CASSLRGHTEAFF. The variable domain in full, with the rest retrieved from reference TRBV5-1 and TRBJ1-1, is KAGVTQTPRYLIKTRGQQVTLSCSPISGHRSVSWYQQTPGQGLQFLFEYFSETQRNKGNFPGRFSGRQFSNSRSEMNVSTLELGDSALYLCASSLRGHTEAFFGQGTRLTVV.

This chain joins TRBV5-1 and TRBJ1-1; D unresolved. From germline, CDR1 is SGHRS and CDR2 YFSETQ. The CDR3 is 15 amino acids. Trimming removed 4 bases at V and 5 bases at J, with 18 bases between. The CDR3 is CASSRPNTRRTEAFF. The CDR3 DNA sequence: TGCGCCAGCAGCCGACCCAATACCCGGAGAACTGAAGCTTTCTTT.

This chain uses TRBV18 with TRBJ2-5, with D maybe TRBD1 (6 bases). There are 15 residues in the CDR3. Trimming took off 1 base at V and 5 bases at J, with 14 bases between the two ends. Germline CDR1 is KGHSH and CDR2 is LQKENI. The DNA of the CDR3 is TGTGCCAGCTCACCACGGGGTGACAGGACGGAGACCCAGTACTTC. As protein: CASSPRGDRTETQYF.

The rearrangement links TRBV2 to TRBJ1-5; D remains ambiguous. The CDR3 is 15 amino acids. Trimming stripped 4 bases from V and 9 bases from J, with 19 bases between. Per germline, CDR1 SNHLY and CDR2 FYNNEI. The DNA for the CDR3 is TGTGCCAGCAGTGTGGTAGAAGGCGGGGAGACGCCCCAGCATTTT. Translated, it gives CASSVVEGGETPQHF. Full variable domain (outside the CDR3, taken from reference TRBV2 and TRBJ1-5): EPEVTQTPSHQVTQMGQEVILRCVPISNHLYFYWYRQILGQKVEFLVSFYNNEISEKSEIFDDQFSVERPDGSNFTLKIRSTKLEDSAMYFCASSVVEGGETPQHFGDGTRLSIL.

The CDR3 is CASSLPGVETQYF. The CDR3 nucleotides are TGTGCCAGCAGCTTGCCCGGGGTTGAGACCCAGTACTTC. This chain joins TRBV5-6 and TRBJ2-5, with D perhaps matching TRBD2 (5 bases). This CDR3 has 13 residues. Germline V gene lookup returns CDR1 SGHDT and CDR2 YYEEEE. V gave up 1 base and J gave up 5 bases, with 9 bases separating them.

The rearrangement joins TRBV10-2 to TRBJ2-3; 12 nucleotides align to TRBD2. The CDR3 is made up of 14 amino acids. V trimming: 3 bases; J trimming: 5 bases; junction bases outside the gene matches: 0. Per the germline V gene, CDR1 is WSHSY and CDR2 is SAAADI. The CDR3 DNA sequence: TGCGCCAGCAGTGAACTAGCGGGGGGAGATACGCAGTATTTT. It translates to CASSELAGGDTQYF.

J is TRBJ1-1 and V is TRBV6-5; D might be TRBD1 (6 bases). V lost 6 bases and J lost 1, with 12 bases in between. The germline gives CDR1 MNHEY, CDR2 SVGAGI. This CDR3 spans 14 amino acids. The CDR3 sequence is CASRRPQGNTEAFF. In nucleotides, the CDR3 is TGTGCCAGCAGGCGCCCACAGGGGAACACTGAAGCTTTCTTT.

This clone came up a few times. The gene calls are TRBV5-1 and TRBJ2-3; TRBD2 aligns across 13 bases. CDR1 and CDR2 (germline): SGHRS, YFSETQ. The CDR3 sequence is 16 residues long. Unmatched junction bases numbered 4, after V lost 4 bases and J lost 2 bases. The CDR3 sequence is CASSPGTSGDTDTQYF. DNA of the CDR3: TGCGCCAGCAGCCCAGGGACTAGCGGGGACACAGATACGCAGTATTTT.

This chain uses TRBV11-3 with TRBJ2-3; D uncertain. V lost 1 base, J lost 10 bases, and 12 bases lay in between. Germline values: CDR1 SGHNT, CDR2 YENEEA. The CDR3 extends over 13 amino acids. Here the CDR3 DNA reads TGTGCCAGCAGCTTAGCTGCTATACGGGCGCAGTATTTT. Amino acids: CASSLAAIRAQYF.

About this clone itself: The sample carries other DNA sequences with the same CDR3. The chain joins TRBV5-4 to TRBJ2-5, with unresolved D. V lost 0 bases and J lost 2, with 5 bases in between. This CDR3 spans 13 amino acids. The germline V gene has CDR1 SGHNT and CDR2 YYREEE (reference sequence). The CDR3 here is CASSLGPQETQYF. CDR3 coding DNA: TGTGCCAGCAGCTTGGGGCCTCAAGAGACCCAGTACTTC.

The chain uses TRBV11-2 and TRBJ2-7; tentatively, D is TRBD2 (6 bases). The ends were cut back, 1 base at V and 4 bases at J, with 11 bases in the middle. Germline V gene sequence: CDR1 SGHAT, CDR2 FQNNGV. This CDR3 has 14 residues. The CDR3 loop is CASSLVGGWYEQYF. CDR3 bases: TGTGCCAGCAGCTTAGTGGGGGGATGGTACGAGCAGTACTTC.

CDR3 residues: CASSLVFKQRKDTQYF. The CDR3 nucleotides are TGTGCCAGCAGCTTGGTGTTTAAGCAACGTAAAGATACGCAGTATTTT. The chain uses TRBV5-8 and TRBJ2-3; D is uncertain. From germline, CDR1 is SGHTS and CDR2 YDEGEE. CDR3 length equals 16 residues. Deletions cut 0 bases from V and 5 bases from J, with 16 bases between.

V and J are TRBV11-1 and TRBJ2-7; TRBD2 matches 8 bases. The germline gives CDR1 SGHAT, CDR2 FQDESV (reference sequence). V gave up 4 bases and J gave up 1 base; unmatched junction bases: 6. This CDR3 comprises 15 residues. In DNA form, the CDR3 reads TGTGCCAGCAGCTCCTCCGGGACTAGGTCCTACGAGCAGTACTTC. Translating it yields CASSSSGTRSYEQYF.